This is a list of T cell receptor beta chains from one sample in a study of shared clonotypes between healthy human individuals. Using immunoSEQ multiplex PCR, the repertoire was profiled, and TCRdb retains in-frame clones only, with some absent. The top ten hold 0.1% to 0.15% of the sample, which has more than 2 million clones, approximately 95% seen once. The sample comprised naive CD4+ T cells sorted from blood. All receptors come from a young man in good health. The CDR3 runs from the conserved cysteine through the conserved F or W. D genes are given only for firm matches. Clone size is stated in some rows and not others, as once, few, many or a class when expanded.

J	V	size	D	CDR3	DNA
TRBJ2-5	TRBV6-1	-	TRBD1	CASSKTGAQETQYF	TGTGCCAGCAGTAAGACAGGGGCTCAAGAGACCCAGTACTTC
TRBJ1-5	TRBV10-2	-	-	CASRGGSNQPQHF	TGCGCCAGCCGGGGGGGGAGCAATCAGCCCCAGCATTTT
TRBJ2-1	TRBV10-2	-	-	CASSWGRGNEQFF	TGCGCCAGCTCGTGGGGGCGGGGCAATGAGCAGTTCTTC
TRBJ1-1	TRBV6-1	-	TRBD1	CASSGGQGTEAFF	TGTGCCAGCAGTGGAGGACAGGGCACTGAAGCTTTCTTT
TRBJ2-3	TRBV9	-	-	CASSVDLYIGLATQYF	TGTGCCAGCAGCGTAGATCTGTATATCGGCCTCGCTACGCAGTATTTT
TRBJ1-2	TRBV19	-	-	CASSIGVGQNYGYTF	TGTGCCAGTAGTATTGGGGTAGGACAGAACTATGGCTACACCTTC
TRBJ2-1	TRBV7-8	once	TRBD2	CASRPRGGLSLEQFF	TGTGCCAGCAGACCGCGGGGGGGCCTTTCTCTTGAGCAGTTCTTC
TRBJ1-6	TRBV30	-	-	CAWSAGPYNSPLHF	TGTGCCTGGAGTGCAGGGCCCTATAATTCACCCCTCCACTTT
TRBJ1-6	TRBV5-1	-	TRBD1	CASSLETGKYAPLHF	TGCGCCAGCAGCTTGGAGACAGGGAAATACGCACCCCTCCACTTT
TRBJ2-3	TRBV9	-	TRBD2	CASSVSGGGTDTQYF	TGTGCCAGCAGCGTTAGCGGGGGCGGCACAGATACGCAGTATTTT
TRBJ1-1	TRBV6-5	-	TRBD1	CASSYSWGTGDTEAFF	TGTGCCAGCAGTTACTCTTGGGGGACAGGGGACACTGAAGCTTTCTTT
TRBJ1-2	TRBV6-5	-	-	CASWTVNYGYTF	TGTGCCAGCTGGACTGTTAACTATGGCTACACCTTC
TRBJ1-1	TRBV29-1	-	TRBD1	CSGSGQGATEAFF	TGCAGCGGTTCGGGACAGGGGGCTACTGAAGCTTTCTTT
TRBJ2-2	TRBV5-8	-	-	CASSWDPSNTGELFF	TGTGCCAGCAGCTGGGACCCATCGAACACCGGGGAGCTGTTTTTT
TRBJ2-7	TRBV6-5	-	-	CASKNSGSSYEQYF	TGTGCCAGCAAGAATTCCGGGAGCTCCTACGAGCAGTACTTC
TRBJ1-2	TRBV10-3	-	-	CAIRIDRERYDYTF	TGTGCCATCAGAATCGACAGAGAACGCTATGACTACACCTTC
TRBJ1-2	TRBV10-3	-	-	CATGRGEDGYTF	TGTGCCACCGGTCGAGGGGAGGATGGCTACACCTTC
TRBJ1-2	TRBV7-9	-	TRBD1	CASSPKPGQKTNYGYTF	TGTGCCAGCAGCCCGAAACCGGGACAGAAGACTAACTATGGCTACACCTTC
TRBJ2-7	TRBV18	-	TRBD1	CASSPGQGSSYEQYF	TGTGCCAGCTCACCTGGACAGGGGAGCTCCTACGAGCAGTACTTC
TRBJ1-5	TRBV5-1	-	-	CASSLEGWGQPQHF	TGCGCCAGCAGCTTGGAGGGGTGGGGACAGCCCCAGCATTTT
TRBJ1-2	TRBV29-1	-	-	CSVVPSGGSGYTF	TGCAGCGTTGTCCCCTCTGGGGGCTCCGGCTACACCTTC
TRBJ2-7	TRBV5-1	-	-	CASSLSQGPRESDYEQYF	TGCGCCAGCAGCTTATCTCAGGGACCCAGGGAATCCGACTACGAGCAGTACTTC
TRBJ2-5	TRBV14	-	TRBD1	CASSQFQIVKLRQGLQETQYF	TGTGCCAGCAGCCAATTCCAAATTGTAAAACTTCGACAGGGCCTCCAAGAGACCCAGTACTTC
TRBJ2-7	TRBV19	once	TRBD1	CASSKTGGSYEQYF	TGTGCCAGTAGTAAAACAGGGGGCTCCTACGAGCAGTACTTC
TRBJ1-5	TRBV18	-	-	CASSPLAGGGVSNQPQHF	TGTGCCAGCTCACCATTGGCCGGGGGTGGGGTTAGCAATCAGCCCCAGCATTTT
TRBJ2-3	TRBV7-2	-	-	CASSPRSYTDTQYF	TGTGCCAGCAGCCCCAGGTCATACACAGATACGCAGTATTTT
TRBJ1-1	TRBV14	many	-	CASSQGRNTEAFF	TGTGCCAGCAGCCAAGGTCGGAACACTGAAGCTTTCTTT
TRBJ1-1	TRBV25-1	-	TRBD1	CASSKSQGPLNTEAFF	TGTGCCAGCAGTAAATCACAGGGGCCCTTGAACACTGAAGCTTTCTTT
TRBJ2-4	TRBV4-3	few	-	CASSQVWPGNIQYF	TGCGCCAGCAGCCAAGTCTGGCCTGGGAACATTCAGTACTTC